These 28 T cell receptor beta chains were all obtained from the same sample, sequenced in a study of tumor-infiltrating lymphocytes in primary liver carcinoma. Unsorted bulk tissue, about 18-31 mg of it, served as the source for co-extraction of RNA and DNA. From 500 ng of total RNA, TCR beta-specific cDNA was reverse-transcribed using a constant-region primer. Libraries for TCR beta were built through three nested multiplex PCR rounds, which together made up a slightly modified ARM-PCR procedure. Two initial PCR rounds of about 10 cycles each paired TRBV1-TRBV30 forward primers with a C-beta reverse primer. MiXCR, applied by TCRdb to the multiplex PCR reads, yields one record per CDR3 protein. Among roughly 53,000 distinct CDR3 sequences listed, over 70% were seen once. The source material was liver tumor tissue from sampling region 2. The subset is: tumor region T2, inferior pole. The source is a man aged 35-49 years with primary liver carcinoma and hepatitis B virus infection.

With regard to this clonotype: The junction departs from germline at one end; a sequencing error may be responsible. The rearrangement joins TRBV6-5 to TRBJ2-4, with 10 positions matching TRBD1. The CDR3 totals 15 residues. CDR1 is MNHEY, CDR2 SVGAGI, per germline. This CDR3 is CASSYPGQGMNTQYF. The CDR3 region has the DNA TGTGCCAGCAGTTATCCGGGACAGGGGATGAACACTCAGTACTTC.

In its sample, this clonotype was seen once. A much larger clonotype is one base distant, so this may be a read error. The chain employs TRBV7-9 and TRBJ1-4, with D possibly TRBD1 on 5 matching bases. The CDR3 covers 16 residues. Deletions cut 5 bases from V and 0 bases from J, with 13 bases between. Germline values: CDR1 SEHNR, CDR2 FQNEAQ (reference sequence). The CDR3 nucleotides read TGTGCCAGCAGCCTTGCGGGGACTGCAACTAATGAAAAACTGTTTTTT. Translated: CASSLAGTATNEKLFF.

For this clonotype: The junction departs from germline at one end; a sequencing error may be responsible. The chain recombines TRBV6-2 or TRBV6-3 with TRBJ2-7; maybe TRBD2 (7 bases). Germline V gene sequence: CDR1 MNHEY, CDR2 SVGEGT. This CDR3 has 18 residues. CDR3 nucleotides: TGTGCCTGCAGTTACAGGGCTGTCGGGAGGACCTTCTCCTACGAGCAGTACTTC. This translates into CACSYRAVGRTFSYEQYF.

V usage is TRBV11-2 and J usage is TRBJ2-1; 13 bases line up with TRBD2. The CDR3 sequence is 16 residues long. Looked up from germline, CDR1 is SGHAT and CDR2 is FQNNGV. This CDR3 is CTNSLLLAGGLKEQFF. The CDR3 DNA reads as TGTACCAACAGCCTTCTACTAGCGGGAGGGCTCAAAGAGCAGTTCTTC.

The sample holds one count of this clonotype. One junction end does not reproduce the germline sequence, and a read error may be involved. The DNA for the CDR3 is TGTGACAGCAGCCGAGTCAACCTAGCGGGAGAAGATGAGCAGTTCTTC. This gives the protein CDSSRVNLAGEDEQFF. The chain uses TRBV7-2 and TRBJ2-1; 10 nucleotides agree with TRBD2. The CDR3 runs to 16 residues. CDR1 and CDR2 (germline): SGHTA, FQGNSA. Together with reference TRBV7-2 and TRBJ2-1, the CDR3 gives the full variable domain: GAGVSQSPSNKVTEKGKDVELRCDPISGHTALYWYRQSLGQGLEFLIYFQGNSAPDKSGLPSDRFSAERTGGSVSTLTIQRTQQEDSAVYLCDSSRVNLAGEDEQFFGPGTRLTVL.

Points on this clonotype: A read error may account for a junction end that differs from germline. The rearrangement links TRBV14 to TRBJ2-1, with D maybe TRBD2 (6 bases). This CDR3 is 15 amino acids long. The germline V gene has CDR1 SGHDN and CDR2 FVKESK. The CDR3, as DNA: TGTGCCGGCAGTGCCGTAACGGGAGCCTACAATGAGCAGTTCTTC. Residues: CAGSAVTGAYNEQFF.

Concerning this clonotype itself: One end of the junction does not line up with germline, which may come from a read error. The rearrangement links TRBV11-2 to TRBJ2-3; 13 nucleotides agree with TRBD2. The length of the CDR3 is 18 residues. Germline CDR1 is SGHAT and CDR2 is FQNNGV. The CDR3 region has the DNA TGTGCCAGTAGCTTAACTACTAGCGGGAGGGCGGAGCAAGATACGCAGTATTTT. Translated, it gives CASSLTTSGRAEQDTQYF.

J is TRBJ2-7 and V is TRBV11-2, with TRBD2 matching 7 bases. Germline trimming cut 11 bases from V and 8 bases from J; bases unmatched to any gene: 21. This CDR3 region has 15 residues. Germline V lookup: CDR1 SGHAT, CDR2 FQNNGV. CDR3 amino acids: CADSLARGRDIKQYF. As DNA, the CDR3 is TGTGCCGACAGCTTAGCTCGGGGGAGGGATATCAAGCAGTACTTC.

For this clonotype: The CDR3 does not end in the conserved phenylalanine or tryptophan, so this is likely a read error. Because the CDR3's place on the DNA is in doubt, the DNA is left out and the CDR3 is given as listed by TCRdb. This rearrangement joins TRBV11-2 to TRBJ2-2; TRBD1, the table's D call, lacks a check against the DNA. The CDR3 sequence runs 16 residues, both termini included. CDR1 and CDR2 from the germline V gene are SGHAT and FQNNGV. Here the CDR3 reads CASSSRQASKTGELFL.

The rearrangement uses TRBV29-1 and TRBJ2-1, with D unresolved. V was shortened by 4 bases and J by 8 bases, with 15 bases between the two germline ends. This CDR3 has 13 residues. CDR1 is SQVTM and CDR2 is ANQGSEA in the germline V gene. DNA for the CDR3: TGCAGCGTTGCGGCAGGTTGGACCGATGAGCAGTTCTTC. Translated: CSVAAGWTDEQFF.

There are a few counts of this clonotype. A read error may produce the germline difference seen at one junction end. J is TRBJ2-3 and V is TRBV11-1, with 11 bases matching TRBD2. Germline assignment: CDR1 SGHAT and CDR2 FQDESV (reference sequence). This CDR3 is 16 amino acids long. CDR3 sequence reads: CTSSKGLAVSTDTQYF. DNA for the CDR3: TGTACCAGCAGCAAGGGACTAGCGGTTAGCACTGATACGCAATATTTT.

Points on this clonotype: A junction end diverges from the germline sequence, so it may reflect a read error. The chain has TRBV7-8 and TRBJ2-1; D is ambiguous. The CDR3 contains 17 residues. Per the germline V gene, CDR1 is SGHVS and CDR2 is FQNEAQ. The CDR3 sequence is CVSSLDGAGNSYNEQFF. In DNA form, the CDR3 reads TGTGTCAGCAGCTTGGACGGAGCTGGGAACTCCTACAATGAGCAGTTCTTC.

Concerning this clonotype: A junction end diverges from the germline sequence, so it may reflect a read error. The gene calls are TRBV14 and TRBJ2-7; D is ambiguous. The germline gives CDR1 SGHDN, CDR2 FVKESK. This CDR3 spans 15 amino acids. CDR3 DNA: TGTGTCAGCAGCCAAAATACGAACAGATACTACGAGCAGTACTTC. Protein sequence: CVSSQNTNRYYEQYF.

As concerns this clonotype: An end of the junction differs from the germline gene, which may be a read error. The V call is TRBV11-2, the J call TRBJ1-4, with a possible D match to TRBD1 (5 bases). This CDR3 has 15 residues. Germline CDR1 and CDR2: SGHAT and FQNNGV. The CDR3 here is CANSLGQGDGEKLFF. The DNA for the CDR3 is TGTGCCAATAGCTTAGGGCAGGGTGATGGCGAAAAACTGTTCTTT.

For this clonotype: Sequence at one end of the junction differs from germline and may be a read error. V usage is TRBV5-4 and J usage is TRBJ2-1; the D gene is possibly TRBD1 (6 bases). Germline CDR1 SGHNT, CDR2 YYREEE (reference sequence). This CDR3 spans 15 amino acids. The CDR3 is CASSHPSNGDNGQFF. CDR3 nucleotide sequence: TGTGCCAGCAGCCACCCTTCAAACGGGGACAATGGGCAGTTCTTC.

Regarding this clonotype: One end of the junction varies from germline; a read error may be responsible. The genes are TRBV2 and TRBJ1-5, with TRBD1 identical over 8 bases. In germline, CDR1 is SNHLY, CDR2 FYNNEI. The CDR3 sequence is 17 residues long. In DNA form, the CDR3 reads TGTGCCAACAGTGGGGAATCTGTAACAGGGGGATATCAGCCCCAGCATTTT. Translated, it gives CANSGESVTGGYQPQHF.

Of note for this clonotype: The CDR3 end shows no conserved phenylalanine or tryptophan, and so a read error is likely. The rearrangement uses TRBV9 and TRBJ2-3; possibly TRBD2 for D (5 bases). CDR3 length: 16 amino acids. Germline assignment: CDR1 SGDLS and CDR2 YYNGEE. The CDR3 region is CVSSVGGSTNTDTQYY. The CDR3, as DNA: TGTGTCAGCAGCGTAGGAGGATCCACTAACACAGATACGCAGTATTAT.

In regard to this clonotype: The junction shows a germline mismatch at one end, possibly a read error. CDR3 in amino acids: CASSSTGSSPEVFF. The DNA for the CDR3 is TGTGCTAGCAGTTCTACAGGGTCTTCCCCTGAAGTTTTCTTT. The rearrangement links TRBV5-5 to TRBJ1-1; weak D call: TRBD1 (6 bases). The CDR3 consists of 14 residues. Germline CDR1 and CDR2: SGHKS and YYEKEE (reference sequence).

On this clonotype itself: At one of its ends the junction is not consistent with the germline gene, which may arise from a read error. The V call is TRBV7-8, the J call TRBJ2-2; TRBD2 matches 11 bases. Germline loops: CDR1 SGHVS, CDR2 FQNEAQ. The CDR3 spans 15 residues. The CDR3 sequence is CVSSDGLAGIGELFF. In DNA, the CDR3 is TGTGTCAGCAGCGACGGACTAGCGGGTATCGGGGAGCTGTTTTTT.

To note about this clonotype: The CDR3 ends on some other residue instead of the conserved phenylalanine or tryptophan, so this is likely a read error. The chain links TRBV5-1 to TRBJ2-5; D call uncertain. This CDR3 contains 12 residues. CDR1 and CDR2 (germline): SGHRS, YFSETQ. CDR3 protein: CASSSIGEAQYL. CDR3 bases: TGCGCCAGCAGCTCTATAGGAGAGGCCCAGTACCTC.

This clonotype was seen ten or more times. The V call is TRBV27, the J call TRBJ1-4; TRBD1 aligns across 8 bases. The germline gives CDR1 MNHEY, CDR2 SMNVEV (reference sequence). The CDR3 is made up of 14 amino acids. V was pared by 3 bases and J by 6 bases, with 3 bases of the junction left unmatched. Here the CDR3 DNA reads TGTGCCAGCAGTTTTCTGGGACAGGATGAAAAACTGTTTTTT. Protein product: CASSFLGQDEKLFF.

This clonotype was seen repeatedly, ten times or more. This CDR3 fails to terminate in the conserved phenylalanine or tryptophan, so it likely reflects a read error. CDR3 sequence reads: CSVEDDGNTEAFL. The CDR3 DNA is TGCAGCGTTGAAGACGACGGGAACACTGAAGCTTTCCTT. The chain employs TRBV29-1 and TRBJ1-1, with D hard to call. Germline V gene data show CDR1 as SQVTM and CDR2 as ANQGSEA. The CDR3 is 13 residues long. The V end lost 0 bases, the J end lost 1 base, and 6 bases lay between the germline ends.

About this clonotype itself: One end of the junction does not line up with germline, which may come from a read error. The chain uses TRBV6-5 and TRBJ2-6, with 8 nucleotides matching TRBD1. The CDR3 length is 18 residues. CDR1 and CDR2 (germline): MNHEY, SVGAGI. The CDR3 DNA follows: TGTGCCAATAGTCTTTGGACAGGGACGAAAGCTGGGGCCAACGCCCTGACTTTC. Protein sequence: CANSLWTGTKAGANALTF.

In the case of this clonotype: A much larger clone lies one base from this, so it may be a read error. This chain joins TRBV30 and TRBJ1-1, with D unclear. CDR3 size: 13 residues. Per germline, CDR1 GTSNPN and CDR2 SVGIG (reference sequence). The CDR3 protein is CAWGRRENAEAFF. CDR3 nucleotides: TGTGCCTGGGGCCGCCGGGAGAACGCTGAAGCTTTCTTT. Complete variable domain (other parts from reference TRBV30 and TRBJ1-1): SQTIHQWPATLVQPVGSPLSLECTVEGTSNPNLYWYRQAAGRGLQLLFYSVGIGQISSEVPQNLSASRPQDRQFILSSKKLLLSDSGFYLCAWGRRENAEAFFGQGTRLTVV.

As regards this clonotype: At one end the junction does not follow the germline gene, possibly because of a read error. CDR3 loop: CSFDQNTDELYF. For the CDR3, the DNA is TGCAGCTTTGACCAAAATACCGATGAACTGTACTTC. The J gene is TRBJ2-7, the V gene TRBV29-1; D ambiguous. The germline V gene encodes CDR1 SQVTM and CDR2 ANQGSEA. The CDR3 totals 12 residues.

On this clonotype: The junction departs from germline at one end; a sequencing error may be responsible. The chain uses TRBV10-3 and TRBJ2-3; 14 nucleotides agree with TRBD2. CDR1 and CDR2 from the germline V gene are ENHRY and SYGVKD. The CDR3 covers 17 residues. The CDR3 sequence is CTISGSSGTSGRDTQYF. The CDR3 bases are TGTACCATCAGTGGCTCTTCCGGGACTAGCGGGAGAGATACGCAGTATTTT.

Points on this clonotype: One junction end does not reproduce the germline sequence, and a read error may be involved. The J gene is TRBJ2-5, the V gene TRBV4-2; 8 nucleotides line up with TRBD1. The CDR3 is made up of 15 amino acids. The germline V gene encodes CDR1 LGHNA and CDR2 YNFKEQ. The CDR3, as DNA: TGTGCCAGCAGCCAAGAGCAGGGGGCAGGGGAGACCCAACACTTC. The encoded protein is CASSQEQGAGETQHF.

With regard to this clonotype: The CDR3 does not end in the conserved phenylalanine or tryptophan, so this is likely a read error. J is TRBJ2-3 and V is TRBV29-1, with 9 nucleotides matching TRBD1. CDR1 is SQVTM and CDR2 is ANQGSEA in the germline V gene. The CDR3 runs to 14 residues. The CDR3 loop is CSVMAGTGLDTQYL. In nucleotides, the CDR3 is TGCAGTGTTATGGCCGGGACAGGGCTAGATACGCAGTATTTA.